This is a list of T cell receptor beta chains from one sample in a study of blood T cell repertoires in COVID-19. Some clones are missing from TCRdb's copy, which holds only in-frame ones; the method was immunoSEQ multiplex PCR. The data contain a few hundred thousand clones, 89% of them seen just once; the ten biggest clones take up 4% to 5%. The sequenced sample consisted of peripheral blood. All receptors come from a woman in her forties who had recovered from COVID-19. CDR3s leave out the opening cysteine and the closing phenylalanine or tryptophan. The D gene is left open where the match is weak.

d_gene	v_gene	j_gene	CDR3aa
NA	TRBV19	TRBJ1-2	ASSIRREQGYT
NA	TRBV6-2/TRBV6-3	TRBJ2-5	ASSSSQETQY
TRBD2	TRBV15	TRBJ2-7	ATSRDPAGYEQY
NA	TRBV28	TRBJ2-7	ASSKSGFHEQY
NA	TRBV11-2	TRBJ2-4	ASSRGRENIQY
NA	TRBV5-1	TRBJ1-1	ASSLEPSGGYTEAF
NA	TRBV27	TRBJ1-5	ASSLIGGPQH
TRBD1	TRBV19	TRBJ2-5	ASSPQGAFQVRVETQY
TRBD2	TRBV7-3	TRBJ2-2	ASSGTSGVNTGELF
TRBD2	TRBV5-5	TRBJ2-2	ASSLRLAGWVTGELF
TRBD1	TRBV18	TRBJ2-1	ASSPRGPGAGEQF
NA	TRBV6-2/TRBV6-3	TRBJ2-7	ASSSTGSNEQY
TRBD2	TRBV6-5	TRBJ2-3	ASSYSETSGTDTQY
NA	TRBV5-6	TRBJ2-3	ASSFWSYTDTQY
NA	TRBV18	TRBJ1-5	ASSLDRGNQPQH
NA	TRBV3-1/TRBV3-2	TRBJ1-5	ASSRTGQPQH
NA	TRBV9	TRBJ1-1	ASSEDLNTEAF
NA	TRBV6-6	TRBJ1-1	ASSYLTGGRPEAF
TRBD1	TRBV6-5	TRBJ1-2	ASNPGQGADGYT
NA	TRBV9	TRBJ2-5	ASSGVGRSGETQY
NA	TRBV15	TRBJ1-5	ATSRGGGNQPQH
TRBD2	TRBV5-4	TRBJ2-2	ASSLDELAGAGELF
NA	TRBV10-1	TRBJ1-1	ASSESRAGVAF
NA	TRBV5-6	TRBJ1-5	ASSLGGAQPQH
TRBD1	TRBV6-6	TRBJ2-7	ASSSATGTGYHEQY
NA	TRBV9	TRBJ1-5	ASSVAGDQPQH
TRBD1	TRBV19	TRBJ1-2	ASSGTSRGQYYGYT
TRBD2	TRBV4-1	TRBJ2-2	ASSDAGGSHPGELF
NA	TRBV30	TRBJ2-2	AWRPRGTGELF
TRBD1	TRBV19	TRBJ2-4	ASSWTGGTQNIQY
NA	TRBV28	TRBJ1-1	ASCAGAMNTEAF
TRBD2	TRBV10-1	TRBJ2-5	ASSEAGANQETQY
NA	TRBV7-8	TRBJ2-5	ASSLGQGTQETQY
NA	TRBV4-1	TRBJ1-1	ASSQDGGAGTEAF
NA	TRBV5-5	TRBJ2-7	ASSRDGIYEQY
TRBD1	TRBV28	TRBJ2-1	ASSSGTASYNEQF
TRBD1	TRBV5-1	TRBJ1-4	ASSSHGQVSNEKLF
TRBD2	TRBV7-8	TRBJ2-5	ASSAPGGGKKTQY
NA	TRBV12-3/TRBV12-4	TRBJ2-2	ASREVDTGELF
NA	TRBV11-2	TRBJ2-6	ASSLRGGANVLT
TRBD1	TRBV6-5	TRBJ2-7	ASSPGGFYEQY
NA	TRBV5-4	TRBJ1-3	ASTLDSIGNTIY
NA	TRBV9	TRBJ2-6	ASSVVTGAGANVLT
NA	TRBV11-2	TRBJ1-3	ASSLDPGSGNTIY
NA	TRBV12-5	TRBJ2-3	ASGPRGLNTQY
NA	TRBV20-1	TRBJ1-2	SAPGWYGYT
NA	TRBV21-1	TRBJ2-1	ASSKTSGRYNEQF
NA	TRBV29-1	TRBJ2-1	SVGGFSGAGFNEQF
NA	TRBV5-1	TRBJ2-3	ASSDGTSTTDTQY
NA	TRBV19	TRBJ1-6	ASSTSSRGSYNSPLH
NA	TRBV29-1	TRBJ1-5	SVDFGMNQPQH
NA	TRBV5-6	TRBJ2-7	ASSAHRYEQY
NA	TRBV7-3	TRBJ2-7	ASSLSGEQY
NA	TRBV5-5	TRBJ2-3	ASSFAYTTDTQY